These 27 T cell receptor beta chains originate from one sample sequenced in a study of early T cells in non-severe SARS-CoV-2 infection. TCRdb ran MiXCR on the 5' RACE reads and lists one entry per CDR3 protein. The data hold approximately 69,000 distinct CDR3 sequences, with roughly a tenth observed a single time. The sequencing input was whole blood. The source of these receptors is an adult who was a healthcare worker with PCR-confirmed SARS-CoV-2 infection or an uninfected control (not recorded which).

This clonotype has at least ten counts. The chain combines TRBV5-1 with TRBJ1-4, with TRBD1 identical over 7 bases. The CDR3 has 15 amino acids. Germline CDR1 and CDR2: SGHRS and YFSETQ. The V gene end was trimmed by 1 base and the J gene end by 3 bases; junction bases not matched to a gene: 3. CDR3 coding DNA: TGCGCCAGCAGCTTGCAGGGGGTATCTAATGAAAAACTGTTTTTT. The encoded protein is CASSLQGVSNEKLFF.

This clonotype was seen only a few times. This chain uses TRBV10-3 with TRBJ1-6; D is undetermined. The CDR3 is 16 residues long. V lost 4 bases, J lost 6 bases, and 16 bases lay in between. Germline V gene sequence: CDR1 ENHRY, CDR2 SYGVKD. The CDR3 nucleotides read TGTGCCATCAGTGGAAGAGGGTCAGTCCTTAATTCACCCCTCCACTTT. This encodes CAISGRGSVLNSPLHF.

This clonotype has only a few counts. The rearrangement uses TRBV20-1 and TRBJ1-5; D gene uncertain. Germline V lookup: CDR1 DFQATT, CDR2 SNEGSKA (reference sequence). CDR3 length: 15 amino acids. V was trimmed by 0 bases and J by 3 bases, leaving 12 bases between them. CDR3 in amino acids: CSARDLRSPNQPQHF. The CDR3, as DNA: TGCAGTGCTAGAGATCTGAGGAGTCCCAATCAGCCCCAGCATTTT.

This clonotype turned up a few times. This rearrangement joins TRBV5-5 to TRBJ2-1; 9 bases map to TRBD2. Germline CDR1 SGHKS, CDR2 YYEKEE (reference sequence). This CDR3 contains 15 residues. V shed 4 bases, J shed 5 bases, and the junction held 7 bases outside the gene matches. The CDR3 reads CASSLAGLGNNEQFF. CDR3 DNA sequence: TGTGCCAGCAGCCTAGCGGGGCTCGGAAACAATGAGCAGTTCTTC. Full variable domain (missing parts from reference TRBV5-5 and TRBJ2-1): DAGVTQSPTHLIKTRGQQVTLRCSPISGHKSVSWYQQVLGQGPQFIFQYYEKEERGRGNFPDRFSARQFPNYSSELNVNALLLGDSALYLCASSLAGLGNNEQFFGPGTRLTVL.

The CDR3 region is CASSFQGAMNTEAFF. CDR3 DNA: TGTGCCAGCAGCTTTCAGGGGGCCATGAACACTGAAGCTTTCTTT. This chain joins TRBV7-9 and TRBJ1-1, with 8 bases matching TRBD1. There are 15 residues in the CDR3. Germline CDR1 is SEHNR and CDR2 is FQNEAQ (reference sequence). J was trimmed by 0 bases and V by 3 bases; bases with no gene match: 3. Full variable domain (rest looked up from reference TRBV7-9 and TRBJ1-1): DTGVSQNPRHKITKRGQNVTFRCDPISEHNRLYWYRQTLGQGPEFLTYFQNEAQLEKSRLLSDRFSAERPKGSFSTLEIQRTEQGDSAMYLCASSFQGAMNTEAFFGQGTRLTVV.

The gene calls are TRBV19 and TRBJ2-3; D is unclear. Trimming cost V 5 bases and J 4 bases, with 10 bases left between them. CDR3 length equals 13 residues. Germline-derived CDR1 and CDR2 are LNHDA and SQIVND (reference sequence). The CDR3 region has the DNA TGTGCCAGTAGTCCTTACCCCCCAGATACGCAGTATTTT. It specifies CASSPYPPDTQYF.

This clonotype showed up just a few times. This rearrangement joins TRBV27 to TRBJ2-3; D may correspond to TRBD1 or TRBD2 (6 bases each). The germline V gene has CDR1 MNHEY and CDR2 SMNVEV (reference sequence). V lost 5 bases to trimming and J lost 3 bases, with 9 bases between them. The CDR3 runs to 13 residues. The CDR3 protein is CASSQGRTDTQYF. The CDR3 DNA is TGTGCCAGCAGTCAGGGGAGGACAGATACGCAGTATTTT.

About this clonotype itself: This may be a read error: a much more frequent sequence differs by one nucleotide. The chain employs TRBV5-4 and TRBJ2-5; D tentatively fits TRBD1 or TRBD2 (6 bases each). Trimming took 4 bases from V and 13 from J, leaving 20 bases between them. The CDR3 is 13 residues long. The germline V gene encodes CDR1 SGHNT and CDR2 YYREEE (reference sequence). In nucleotides, the CDR3 is TGTGCCAGCAGCCAGGGGACTCGAGGATTACGGTACTTC. It is translated as CASSQGTRGLRYF.

This clonotype has a handful of counts. The chain is built from TRBV29-1 and TRBJ2-7; D is uncertain. Trimming stripped 5 bases from V and 2 bases from J, with 7 bases between. From germline, CDR1 is SQVTM and CDR2 ANQGSEA. CDR3 length equals 11 residues. Here the CDR3 DNA reads TGCAGCGTTTCTGGGACCTACGAGCAGTACTTC. It yields the protein CSVSGTYEQYF.

This chain joins TRBV7-2 and TRBJ2-7; D possibly corresponds to TRBD2 (6 bases). Trimming stripped 1 base from V and 0 bases from J, with 13 bases between. CDR1 SGHTA and CDR2 FQGNSA come from the germline V gene. This CDR3 is built from 16 residues. CDR3 in DNA: TGTGCCAGCAGCTTAGAAGGGACTCTAAGCTCCTACGAGCAGTACTTC. It translates to CASSLEGTLSSYEQYF.

The V call is TRBV7-3, the J call TRBJ1-6; no clear D gene. The ends were cut back, 10 bases at V and 3 bases at J, with 10 bases in the middle. The CDR3 extends over 13 amino acids. The germline gives CDR1 SGHTA, CDR2 FQGTGA. The CDR3 reads CATALSYNSPLHF. CDR3 sequence (DNA): TGTGCCACCGCTTTGAGCTATAATTCACCCCTCCACTTT. Using reference TRBV7-3 and TRBJ1-6 for the parts outside the CDR3, the full variable domain is GAGVSQTPSNKVTEKGKYVELRCDPISGHTALYWYRQSLGQGPEFLIYFQGTGAADDSGLPNDRFFAVRPEGSVSTLKIQRTERGDSAVYLCATALSYNSPLHFGNGTRLTVT.

This clonotype was detected many times. The chain couples TRBV6-4 to TRBJ1-2; 7 bases map to TRBD1. Looked up from germline, CDR1 is MRHNA and CDR2 is SNTAGT. The CDR3 loop spans 13 amino acids. J was trimmed by 8 bases and V by 9 bases; bases with no gene match: 12. The CDR3 DNA follows: TGTGCCAGTTCCCGGGACAGCCACGGCGGCTACACCTTC. It translates to CASSRDSHGGYTF.

The genes are TRBV7-8 and TRBJ2-1; the match to TRBD2 covers 7 bases. This CDR3 spans 16 amino acids. Germline V gene data show CDR1 as SGHVS and CDR2 as FQNEAQ. V trimming: 5 bases; J trimming: 2 bases; junction bases outside the gene matches: 9. CDR3: CASSQLSGVAYNEQFF. The CDR3 coding sequence is TGTGCCAGCAGCCAACTCAGCGGGGTTGCCTACAATGAGCAGTTCTTC.

CDR3 sequence reads: CSVEVPGHLNTEAFF. The CDR3 DNA follows: TGCAGCGTTGAAGTGCCGGGACATCTGAACACTGAAGCTTTCTTT. The rearrangement joins TRBV29-1 to TRBJ1-1; D is perhaps TRBD1 (6 bases). There are 15 residues in the CDR3. Trimming stripped 1 base from V and 0 bases from J, with 12 bases between. The germline CDR1 and CDR2 sequences are SQVTM and ANQGSEA. Using reference TRBV29-1 and TRBJ1-1 for the parts outside the CDR3, the full variable domain is SAVISQKPSRDICQRGTSLTIQCQVDSQVTMMFWYRQQPGQSLTLIATANQGSEATYESGFVIDKFPISRPNLTFSTLTVSNMSPEDSSIYLCSVEVPGHLNTEAFFGQGTRLTVV.

This clonotype has a handful of counts. The chain is built from TRBV6-4 and TRBJ2-1, with D unresolved. CDR1 MRHNA and CDR2 SNTAGT come from the germline V gene. The germline V and J ends were trimmed by 7 bases and 4 bases, with 14 bases remaining between them. This CDR3 has 14 residues. CDR3 nucleotide sequence: TGTGCCAGCACCTCCGGCGTCCCGTACAATGAGCAGTTCTTC. This encodes CASTSGVPYNEQFF.

This clonotype was seen more than once but under ten times. This chain links TRBV9 with TRBJ1-4; 9 bases fit TRBD1. The CDR3 consists of 19 residues. Per the germline V gene, CDR1 is SGDLS and CDR2 is YYNGEE. The J segment lost 4 bases and the V segment lost 1 base, leaving 14 bases of the junction unmatched. The CDR3 region is CASSVSPDNWDRVNEKLFF. The CDR3 DNA reads TGTGCCAGCAGCGTAAGCCCTGATAATTGGGACAGGGTTAATGAAAAACTGTTTTTT.

In its sample, this clonotype was seen many times. The chain employs TRBV12-3 or TRBV12-4 and TRBJ1-6; D is perhaps TRBD1 (6 bases). V was cut by 6 bases and J by 4 bases, with 10 bases left in between. The CDR3 spans 14 residues. CDR3: CASRTQGYNSPLHF. CDR3 coding DNA: TGTGCCAGCAGGACCCAGGGGTATAATTCACCCCTCCACTTT.

This clonotype was observed many times. The rearrangement joins TRBV2 to TRBJ2-7; D not certain. From germline, CDR1 is SNHLY and CDR2 FYNNEI. CDR3 length: 12 amino acids. V was clipped by 1 base and J by 6 bases, with 7 bases between them. CDR3 residues: CASSEGPIEQYF. The CDR3 DNA reads as TGTGCCAGCAGTGAAGGGCCTATCGAGCAGTACTTC.

The gene calls are TRBV10-3 and TRBJ2-1, with 10 bases matching TRBD1. Germline V CDR1 and CDR2: ENHRY, SYGVKD. V shed 5 bases and J 6 bases; nucleotides not matched to a gene: 7. The CDR3 is 15 amino acids. Here the CDR3 reads CAISSGTGVPNEQFF. As DNA, the CDR3 is TGTGCCATCAGTTCCGGGACAGGGGTCCCCAATGAGCAGTTCTTC.

This clonotype was seen repeatedly, ten times or more. The J gene is TRBJ2-4, the V gene TRBV20-1, with TRBD2 identical over 7 bases. The CDR3 spans 16 residues. CDR1 is DFQATT, CDR2 SNEGSKA, per germline (reference sequence). V shed 4 bases, J shed 0 bases, and the junction held 9 bases outside the gene matches. In DNA form, the CDR3 reads TGCAGTGCTACTACCAGCGGGGCTCGAGCCAAAAACATTCAGTACTTC. Its translation is CSATTSGARAKNIQYF.

This clonotype was detected ten times or more. Its ends do not fully match the called genes, so a read error is possible. The chain has TRBV20-1 and TRBJ2-6; tentatively, D is TRBD1 (5 bases). CDR1 is DFQATT and CDR2 is SNEGSKA in the germline V gene (reference sequence). There are 14 residues in the CDR3. CDR3 bases: TGCAGTGCTAGAAAGAGCTCTGGGGCCAACGTCCTGATTTTC. Translating gives CSARKSSGANVLIF.

V usage is TRBV9 and J usage is TRBJ1-1; TRBD1 is a possible D gene (6 bases). This CDR3 contains 15 residues. The V end lost 3 bases, the J end lost 1 base, and 13 bases lay between the germline ends. In germline, CDR1 is SGDLS, CDR2 YYNGEE. The CDR3 reads CASSAGGVTNTEAFF. In DNA, the CDR3 is TGTGCCAGCAGCGCGGGGGGCGTCACGAACACTGAAGCTTTCTTT.

This clonotype was counted a few times. This chain connects TRBV7-9 to TRBJ1-2; TRBD1 is a possible D gene (5 bases). V gave up 4 bases and J gave up 8 bases, with 14 bases separating them. Germline V gene lookup returns CDR1 SEHNR and CDR2 FQNEAQ (reference sequence). The CDR3 contains 13 residues. The CDR3 spells CASSSPTVRGYTF. The CDR3 nucleotides are TGTGCCAGCAGCTCCCCGACAGTCAGAGGCTACACCTTC.

The CDR3 loop is CSARLAGSTDTQYF. CDR3 sequence (DNA): TGCAGTGCTAGACTAGCGGGTAGCACAGATACGCAGTATTTT. J is TRBJ2-3 and V is TRBV20-1; 8 bases match TRBD2. This CDR3 has 14 amino acids. The V gene's germline CDR1 is DFQATT and CDR2 SNEGSKA (reference sequence). V shed 2 bases, J shed 0 bases, and the junction held 1 base outside the gene matches.

The chain has TRBV20-1 and TRBJ2-3; 9 bases align to TRBD2. V lost 0 bases and J lost 1; bases outside the gene matches: 2. This CDR3 region has 15 residues. CDR1 is DFQATT and CDR2 is SNEGSKA in the germline V gene (reference sequence). The CDR3 DNA sequence: TGCAGTGCTAGAGAGACTAGCGGTGGCACAGATACGCAGTATTTT. Protein product: CSARETSGGTDTQYF.

The rearrangement joins TRBV20-1 to TRBJ2-3, with 11 bases aligning to TRBD2. CDR3 length: 18 amino acids. V lost 0 bases and J lost 5; bases outside the gene matches: 13. From germline, CDR1 is DFQATT and CDR2 SNEGSKA (reference sequence). Here the CDR3 reads CSARDYGLAGGYGDTQYF. CDR3 nucleotides: TGCAGTGCTAGAGATTACGGGCTAGCGGGAGGATATGGAGATACGCAGTATTTT.

This clonotype was detected only a few times. The chain employs TRBV29-1 and TRBJ2-1; 7 nucleotides line up with TRBD1. V shed 6 bases and J 6 bases; nucleotides not matched to a gene: 5. CDR1 is SQVTM, CDR2 ANQGSEA, per germline. This CDR3 has 12 residues. The CDR3 sequence is CSVVGTANEQFF. The CDR3 coding sequence is TGCAGCGTCGTCGGGACAGCCAATGAGCAGTTCTTC.